What follows are 5 T cell receptor beta chains derived from one specimen sequenced in a study of T cells in localized non-small cell lung cancer. The protocol was immunoSEQ multiplex PCR, while the TCRdb copy is restricted to in-frame clones and leaves out a portion. The sample includes about 3,300 clones, 28% of them seen just once. Sequenced material: lung tumor tissue, taken before any cancer treatment. These receptors all stem from a male donor at least 60 years old with stage I lung adenocarcinoma.

This clone occurred a few times. The chain combines TRBV30 with TRBJ1-1; no firm D call. This CDR3 contains 13 residues. CDR1 GTSNPN and CDR2 SVGIG come from the germline V gene (reference sequence). Between the trimmed V and J ends, which lost 4 bases and 4 bases, there was a span of 13 bases. The DNA for the CDR3 is TGTGCCTGGAACCCCCAGGCGGGCACTGAAGCTTTCTTT. Translating gives CAWNPQAGTEAFF.

This clone was counted a few times. This chain links TRBV6-7 with TRBJ1-4; 9 bases align to TRBD1. TRBV6-7 is an open reading frame whose function is uncertain. The CDR3 has 13 residues. The junction had 3 bases not matched to a gene; V was cut back by 6 bases and J by 7 bases. CDR3 bases: TGTGCCAGCAGACAGGGGGCATTTGAAAAACTGTTTTTT. Its translation is CASRQGAFEKLFF.

The chain couples TRBV6-7 to TRBJ1-1; D remains unclear. TRBV6-7 is filed as an ORF, its function uncertain. CDR3 length equals 11 residues. V dropped 5 bases and J dropped 8 bases, with 9 bases sitting between them. The CDR3 here is CASSEGREAFF. CDR3 DNA sequence: TGTGCCAGCAGTGAAGGGAGGGAAGCTTTCTTT.

The chain is built from TRBV9 and TRBJ1-1; no definite D call. V gave up 4 bases and J gave up 5 bases, with 9 bases separating them. CDR3 size: 12 residues. Germline V lookup: CDR1 SGDLS, CDR2 YYNGEE. As DNA, the CDR3 is TGTGCCAGCAGCTTTATGCTGACTGAAGCTTTCTTT. Its protein is CASSFMLTEAFF. The entire variable domain, with the rest obtained from reference TRBV9 and TRBJ1-1, is as follows: DSGVTQTPKHLITATGQRVTLRCSPRSGDLSVYWYQQSLDQGLQFLIQYYNGEERAKGNILERFSAQQFPDLHSELNLSSLELGDSALYFCASSFMLTEAFFGQGTRLTVV.

The chain recombines TRBV30 with TRBJ1-1, with 12 positions matching TRBD1. Trimming cost V 1 base and J 4 bases; bases outside gene matches: 1. This CDR3 is built from 14 residues. From germline, CDR1 is GTSNPN and CDR2 SVGIG (reference sequence). The CDR3 DNA follows: TGTGCCTGGAGTGGGGACAGGGGGCCCACTGAAGCTTTCTTT. It specifies CAWSGDRGPTEAFF.